This TCR beta chain was identified during a study of blood T cell repertoires in COVID-19. Study information: Donors in the United States, Italy and Spain gave samples during acute or convalescent COVID-19. PBMCs, B-cell-depleted T cells, or T cells provided the cDNA or gDNA that made up the material.

As originally analysed: The authors estimated nucleated cell counts from reference gene primer amplification. The method was immunoSEQ multiplex PCR; TCRdb's version includes in-frame clones alone and lacks a portion of them. V and J calls and clone size are as listed in that table; D and trimming were resolved from the DNA. The sample lists fewer than 200,000 clones; 87% were seen once. The CDR3 consists of 14 residues. V shed 4 bases, J shed 7 bases, and the junction held 5 bases outside the gene matches. Germline V gives CDR1 MNHEY, CDR2 SMNVEV (reference sequence). The TCR sequence derives from a woman aged 60 to 75 who had recovered from COVID-19. This sequence joins TRBV27 and TRBJ1-2, with 11 bases fitting TRBD1. The source material was peripheral blood. The CDR3 region is CASSSGQGAGGYTF. CDR3 nucleotides: TGTGCCAGCAGTTCAGGACAGGGGGCAGGTGGCTACACCTTC.